Shown below are 22 T cell receptor beta chains from a single sample sequenced in a study of blood T cell repertoires in COVID-19. Only in-frame clones appear in the TCRdb table, and some are missing; sequencing was by immunoSEQ multiplex PCR. The repertoire includes 300,000 to 500,000 clones, around nine tenths of them detected once, and approximately 1% sits in the top ten. Source material: PBMCs or T cells enriched from blood (not recorded which). The source of these receptors is a woman aged 25-40 years with acute COVID-19.

The chain uses TRBV18 and TRBJ2-1; D may be TRBD1 (6 bases). Per germline, CDR1 KGHSH and CDR2 LQKENI. The CDR3 loop spans 14 amino acids. Trimming removed 1 base from V and 8 bases from J, with 12 bases in between. The CDR3 loop reads CASSPRGGLDEQFF. The CDR3 DNA sequence: TGTGCCAGCTCACCACGAGGGGGTTTGGATGAGCAGTTCTTC.

This chain uses TRBV18 with TRBJ1-4; D is unclear. From germline, CDR1 is KGHSH and CDR2 LQKENI. The CDR3 is made up of 14 amino acids. Trimming took off 4 bases at V and 8 bases at J, with 14 bases between the two ends. The CDR3 DNA reads as TGTGCCAGCTCACGAGGGCCGGGCAACGAAAAACTGTTTTTT. Its protein product is CASSRGPGNEKLFF.

The rearrangement uses TRBV6-1 and TRBJ1-2; D ambiguous. Per germline, CDR1 MNHNS and CDR2 SASEGT. The CDR3 runs to 13 residues. The V end was cut by 2 bases, the J end by 4 bases, with 8 bases between. The CDR3 spells CASSEMEIYGYTF. The CDR3 DNA reads as TGTGCCAGCAGTGAAATGGAGATCTATGGCTACACCTTC.

The table lists this clone with a count of one. V is TRBV18 and J is TRBJ1-2; D gene uncertain. CDR3 length equals 14 residues. V lost 0 bases and J lost 8, with 13 bases in between. Germline CDR1 is KGHSH and CDR2 is LQKENI. The DNA for the CDR3 is TGTGCCAGCTCACCACCGAGCGGCTCGGCGGGCTACACCTTC. Its protein is CASSPPSGSAGYTF.

CDR3 bases: TGTGCCAGCAGCGCGGCTAGCCAAGAGACCCAGTACTTC. As protein: CASSAASQETQYF. V gene TRBV28 combines with J gene TRBJ2-5; D not certain. Germline V gene sequence: CDR1 MDHEN, CDR2 SYDVKM. This CDR3 region has 13 residues. Trimming stripped 6 bases from V and 1 base from J, with 9 bases between.

V gene TRBV6-2 or TRBV6-3 combines with J gene TRBJ1-3; D is unresolved. V gave up 3 bases and J gave up 4 bases, with 7 bases separating them. The CDR3 covers 13 residues. CDR1 is MNHEY, CDR2 SVGEGT, per germline. The CDR3 loop is CASSYWAGNTIYF. The DNA for the CDR3 is TGTGCCAGCAGTTATTGGGCGGGAAACACCATATATTTT.

The rearrangement links TRBV5-1 to TRBJ1-3; 10 bases match TRBD1. CDR1 is SGHRS and CDR2 is YFSETQ in the germline V gene. The length of the CDR3 is 16 residues. J gave up 4 bases and V 5 bases, and 9 bases lay outside the gene matches. DNA of the CDR3: TGCGCCAGCAGTAGTTCCGGGACAGGGGTCGGAAACACCATATATTTT. Amino acid sequence: CASSSSGTGVGNTIYF.

The chain recombines TRBV5-1 with TRBJ1-2; D might be TRBD1 (5 bases). This CDR3 spans 14 amino acids. Trimming stripped 4 bases from V and 5 bases from J, with 15 bases between. CDR1 and CDR2 from the germline V gene are SGHRS and YFSETQ. CDR3 amino acids: CASSKADNFYGYTF. CDR3 bases: TGCGCCAGCAGCAAGGCGGACAATTTTTATGGCTACACCTTC.

The CDR3 spells CTSSQPLDSREPSRSESPLHF. CDR3 sequence (DNA): TGCACCAGCAGCCAACCCCTGGACAGCCGCGAGCCAAGCCGTTCGGAGTCGCCCCTCCACTTT. This chain uses TRBV1 with TRBJ1-6; the D segment call TRBD1 is taken from the table without a DNA check. TRBV1 is a pseudogene. The CDR3 has 21 residues.

CDR3 coding DNA: TGTGCCAGCAGCACGGGGGAGGCCTATGGCTACACCTTC. Protein: CASSTGEAYGYTF. This chain uses TRBV3-1 (or the pseudogene TRBV3-2) with TRBJ1-2; a weak D match, TRBD1 (5 bases). The V end was cut by 5 bases, the J end by 4 bases, with 11 bases between. CDR1 and CDR2 from the germline V gene are LGHDT and YNNKEL (reference sequence). This CDR3 has 13 residues.

The CDR3 DNA reads TGTGCCAGTAGTATGATGGGAGGAGGCACTGAAGCTTTCTTT. Its protein is CASSMMGGGTEAFF. V usage is TRBV19 and J usage is TRBJ1-1; no clear D. The CDR3 consists of 14 residues. The germline V and J ends were trimmed by 3 bases and 4 bases, with 12 bases remaining between them. Looked up from germline, CDR1 is LNHDA and CDR2 is SQIVND (reference sequence).

The V gene is TRBV2, the J gene TRBJ1-1, with D uncertain. The V and J ends lost 5 bases and 1 base respectively, with 23 bases between them. This CDR3 is built from 18 residues. CDR1 is SNHLY, CDR2 FYNNEI, per germline. CDR3 sequence reads: CASSPGRLGLLPNTEAFF. CDR3 bases: TGTGCCAGCAGTCCGGGGAGGTTAGGGTTACTCCCGAACACTGAAGCTTTCTTT.

The chain recombines TRBV29-1 with TRBJ2-4, with D perhaps matching TRBD2 (5 bases). The CDR3 runs to 13 residues. Per the germline V gene, CDR1 is SQVTM and CDR2 is ANQGSEA. V lost 2 bases and J 10 bases, leaving 15 bases between the germline ends. The CDR3 protein is CSVEIGRARIQYF. CDR3 sequence (DNA): TGCAGCGTTGAAATAGGGCGGGCAAGGATTCAGTACTTC.

The V gene is TRBV7-2, the J gene TRBJ2-1; 7 bases align to TRBD1. J gave up 0 bases and V 5 bases, and 7 bases lay outside the gene matches. CDR1 SGHTA and CDR2 FQGNSA come from the germline V gene. This CDR3 contains 16 residues. The CDR3 region is CASSSRDSRSYNEQFF. Here the CDR3 DNA reads TGTGCCAGCAGCAGCCGGGACAGCCGCTCCTACAATGAGCAGTTCTTC. Based on the CDR3 plus reference TRBV7-2 and TRBJ2-1, the full variable domain is GAGVSQSPSNKVTEKGKDVELRCDPISGHTALYWYRQSLGQGLEFLIYFQGNSAPDKSGLPSDRFSAERTGGSVSTLTIQRTQQEDSAVYLCASSSRDSRSYNEQFFGPGTRLTVL.

This CDR3 reads CASSGDSSRYNEQFF. CDR3 sequence (DNA): TGTGCCAGCAGTGGGGACTCCTCTCGATACAATGAGCAGTTCTTC. This sequence joins TRBV2 and TRBJ2-1, with TRBD2 as a possible D gene (6 bases). Trimming pared 4 bases from V and 4 bases from J, leaving 14 bases between. The germline V gene encodes CDR1 SNHLY and CDR2 FYNNEI. This CDR3 region has 15 residues.

This clone has only a few counts. The chain recombines TRBV4-1 with TRBJ1-3; no clear D gene. CDR3 length: 15 amino acids. V lost 1 base and J lost 0, with 7 bases in between. Per germline, CDR1 MGHRA and CDR2 YSYEKL. CDR3 bases: TGCGCCAGCAGCCAAGTATACAGCTCTGGAAACACCATATATTTT. It codes for CASSQVYSSGNTIYF.

The genes are TRBV4-1 and TRBJ1-2; no definite D call. V lost 1 base to trimming and J lost 4 bases, with 10 bases between them. Germline assignment: CDR1 MGHRA and CDR2 YSYEKL. The CDR3 is made up of 14 amino acids. Written as DNA, the CDR3 is TGCGCCAGCAGCCAAGGGGCAGTTCCCTATGGCTACACCTTC. Translation: CASSQGAVPYGYTF.

This clone was counted once. This CDR3 is CASRERTESPNYGYTF. In nucleotides, the CDR3 is TGTGCCAGCAGGGAAAGGACAGAATCGCCTAACTATGGCTACACCTTC. The J gene is TRBJ1-2, the V gene TRBV6-6; maybe TRBD1 (6 bases). The CDR3 extends over 16 amino acids. With 6 bases removed from V and 0 bases from J, the gap between germline ends came to 17 bases. Germline-derived CDR1 and CDR2 are MNHNY and SVGAGI (reference sequence).

The chain links TRBV3-1 (or the pseudogene TRBV3-2) to TRBJ2-7; 8 nucleotides align to TRBD2. Germline CDR1 is LGHDT and CDR2 is YNNKEL (reference sequence). J lost 7 bases, V lost 2 bases, and 10 bases had no gene match. This CDR3 has 15 residues. For the CDR3, the DNA is TGTGCCAGCAGCCAACTCCCCGGGACTAGTCGTGAGCAGTACTTC. Amino acids: CASSQLPGTSREQYF.

The J gene is TRBJ2-4, the V gene TRBV7-2; tentative D call: TRBD2 (6 bases). The CDR3 runs to 16 residues. V was clipped by 4 bases and J by 4 bases, with 17 bases between them. From germline, CDR1 is SGHTA and CDR2 FQGNSA. The CDR3 sequence is CASSSTPGRGKNIQYF. The CDR3 DNA reads TGTGCCAGCAGCTCTACCCCCGGCCGGGGGAAAAACATTCAGTACTTC.

V usage is TRBV10-3 and J usage is TRBJ2-5, with 8 bases that match TRBD1. Germline V CDR1 and CDR2: ENHRY, SYGVKD. The CDR3 contains 15 residues. With V trimmed by 1 base and J by 2 bases, 3 bases remained unmatched. The CDR3 sequence: CAISEFQGAQETQYF. In DNA form, the CDR3 reads TGTGCCATCAGTGAGTTCCAGGGGGCACAAGAGACCCAGTACTTC.

This chain links TRBV29-1 with TRBJ2-7, with D unclear. The CDR3 has 15 amino acids. The V gene's germline CDR1 is SQVTM and CDR2 ANQGSEA. Trimming removed 4 bases at V and 2 bases at J, with 18 bases between. CDR3 loop: CSVALMTGYPYEQYF. The DNA for the CDR3 is TGCAGCGTTGCTCTCATGACCGGGTACCCCTACGAGCAGTACTTC.